This entry concerns a single T cell receptor beta chain. This record comes from a study of blood T cell repertoires in COVID-19. Those designated as exposed participants met a COVID-19 case within 2 weeks before study entry. Original processing notes: Nucleated cell number was recorded as an estimate derived from reference gene primer amplification. Some clones are missing from TCRdb's copy, which holds only in-frame ones; the method was immunoSEQ multiplex PCR. That table is the source of V, J and clone size, and D and trimming were worked out from the DNA. This table holds 250,000 or so clones, approximately 90% found once. Trimming took off 9 bases at V and 6 bases at J, with 20 bases between the two ends. Germline lookup yields CDR1 LNHNV and CDR2 YYDKDF (reference sequence). This CDR3 has 14 amino acids.

This chain connects TRBV15 to TRBJ1-2; D may be TRBD1 (6 bases). Sequencing was performed on PBMCs or T cells enriched from blood (not recorded which). The receptor was isolated from a man between 40 and 49 years old who had been exposed to COVID-19. The CDR3 bases are TGTGCCACAAGTCAACAGGGCGCATGGAATGGCTACACCTTC. Translation gives CATSQQGAWNGYTF.